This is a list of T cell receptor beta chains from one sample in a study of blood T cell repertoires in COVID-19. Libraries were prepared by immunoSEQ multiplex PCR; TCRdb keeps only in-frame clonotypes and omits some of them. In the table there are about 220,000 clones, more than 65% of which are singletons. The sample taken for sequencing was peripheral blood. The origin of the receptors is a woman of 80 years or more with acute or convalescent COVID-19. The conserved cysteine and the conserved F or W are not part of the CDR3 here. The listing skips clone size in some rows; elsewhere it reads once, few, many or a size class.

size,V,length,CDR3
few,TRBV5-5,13,ASSLGWQGNTEAF
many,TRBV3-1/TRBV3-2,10,ASSHDSYTQY
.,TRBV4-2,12,ASSRPGGGNTIY
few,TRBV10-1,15,ASRPGQPQEANYGYT
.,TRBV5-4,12,ASKPDRNRYGYT
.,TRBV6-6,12,ASSSASGVYEQY
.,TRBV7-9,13,ASSLARPARETQY
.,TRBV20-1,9,SASPDRSIH
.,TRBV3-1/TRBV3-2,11,ASSQRGLYEQY
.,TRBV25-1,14,ASSELSTATNEKLF
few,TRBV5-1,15,ASSLGGSKSSYNEQF
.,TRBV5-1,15,ASSLVGSGTGVEKLF
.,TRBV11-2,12,ASSLDTSRGEAF
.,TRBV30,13,AWSVRGRQTDTQY
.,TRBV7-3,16,ASSSGTGGTPSTDTQY
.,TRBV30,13,AWSRPGTGNQPQH
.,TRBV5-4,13,ASSLERLMNTEAF
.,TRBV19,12,ASSMRVFTGELF
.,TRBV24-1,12,ATSERTGNYGYT
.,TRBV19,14,ASSMISGASTDTQY
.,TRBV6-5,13,ASRPRRTSQETQY
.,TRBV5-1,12,ASSADRARSEQY
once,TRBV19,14,ASSRKWDKGNQPQH
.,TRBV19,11,ASSIDRRSPLH
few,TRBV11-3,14,ASSLVVGREGHEQF
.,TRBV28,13,ASSLRDRYLGEKF
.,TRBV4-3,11,ASSQTDHTEAF
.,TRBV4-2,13,ASSPHSERSYGYT